This T cell receptor beta chain was identified in a study of blood T cell repertoires in COVID-19. Whole-study context: Sites across the United States, Italy and Spain contributed samples from acute and convalescent COVID-19. Sample material is recorded as cDNA or gDNA derived from T cells, B-cell-depleted T cells, or PBMCs.

Authors' data handling: Estimation of nucleated cell counts relied on the amplification of reference gene primers. Data came from immunoSEQ multiplex PCR; TCRdb stores just in-frame clones and leaves some out. V, J and clone size derive from that table, while D and trimming were established from the DNA sequence. The table shows over 200,000 clones, with roughly 86% occurring only once. The CDR3 covers 18 residues. V lost 5 bases, J lost 1 base, and 8 bases stayed unmatched. Germline V gene data show CDR1 as MNHEY and CDR2 as SMNVEV (reference sequence). This receptor was taken from a man aged 35 to 55 who had recovered from COVID-19. The sequenced sample was peripheral blood. This chain connects TRBV27 to TRBJ2-1; 13 bases are a match to TRBD2. In DNA, the CDR3 is TGTGCCAGCAGTAACGGACTAGCGGGAGATTGGTCCTACAATGAGCAGTTCTTC. Translated, it gives CASSNGLAGDWSYNEQFF.